These 15 T cell receptor beta chains were all obtained from the same sample, sequenced in a study of response to subunit inactivated influenza vaccine. Via MiXCR, TCRdb re-called the RT-PCR reads, giving one row per CDR3 protein. The data hold hundreds of thousands of distinct CDR3 sequences, with approximately 11% observed a single time. Specimen: PBMCs from blood, collected more than 35 days after vaccination. These receptors all come from a man aged 50-59 years who received an inactivated influenza vaccine.

The gene calls are TRBV28 and TRBJ2-7, with TRBD1 as a possible D gene (6 bases). The length of the CDR3 is 15 residues. The ends were cut back, 5 bases at V and 0 bases at J, with 14 bases in the middle. The germline gives CDR1 MDHEN, CDR2 SYDVKM. The CDR3 bases are TGTGCCAGCAGTAAAAGGGGGACATTCTCCTACGAGCAGTACTTC. It specifies CASSKRGTFSYEQYF.

The sample holds many counts of this clonotype. The chain combines TRBV4-1 with TRBJ1-1; no clear D. CDR1 is MGHRA and CDR2 is YSYEKL in the germline V gene. V was pared by 6 bases and J by 1 base, with 15 bases between. This CDR3 is 15 amino acids long. As DNA, the CDR3 is TGCGCCAGCAGTAAGGGTTCCCAGCCGAACACTGAAGCTTTCTTT. It encodes CASSKGSQPNTEAFF.

This chain connects TRBV23-1 to TRBJ2-5; the match to TRBD1 covers 10 bases. TRBV23-1 is placed among ORFs of uncertain function. The CDR3 totals 16 residues. J lost 5 bases, V lost 0 bases, and 6 bases had no gene match. The CDR3 DNA is TGCGCCAGCAGTCAATCGTTGACAGGGGGCGCGGAGACCCAGTACTTC. Translating it yields CASSQSLTGGAETQYF.

This clonotype was detected ten times or more. This chain connects TRBV5-1 to TRBJ2-5; D gene uncertain. CDR1 and CDR2 from the germline V gene are SGHRS and YFSETQ. The CDR3 has 13 amino acids. Trimming removed 3 bases from V and 5 bases from J, with 11 bases in between. The chain's CDR3 is CASSSGRMETQYF. The CDR3 coding sequence is TGCGCCAGCAGCTCCGGCAGGATGGAGACCCAGTACTTC.

Regarding this clonotype: The junction departs from the called germline gene at one end, perhaps through a read error. The V gene is TRBV5-1, the J gene TRBJ2-7, with TRBD1 identical over 9 bases. The length of the CDR3 is 14 residues. Germline V gene lookup returns CDR1 SGHRS and CDR2 YFSETQ. CDR3 coding DNA: TGCGCCCGCAGCTCCTACAGGGGGCGTTCCGAGCAGTACTTC. Its protein is CARSSYRGRSEQYF. The full variable domain, rest sourced from reference TRBV5-1 and TRBJ2-7, is KAGVTQTPRYLIKTRGQQVTLSCSPISGHRSVSWYQQTPGQGLQFLFEYFSETQRNKGNFPGRFSGRQFSNSRSEMNVSTLELGDSALYLCARSSYRGRSEQYFGPGTRLTVT.

The chain uses TRBV4-1 and TRBJ1-3; D remains unclear. Per germline, CDR1 MGHRA and CDR2 YSYEKL. V lost 5 bases and J 4 bases, leaving 12 bases between the germline ends. CDR3 length equals 14 residues. CDR3 amino acids: CASSYDGWGNTIYF. In DNA, the CDR3 is TGCGCCAGCAGCTATGATGGGTGGGGAAACACCATATATTTT.

This clonotype appeared a few times. The rearrangement uses TRBV5-1 and TRBJ2-6, with TRBD2 matching over 11 bases. With 5 bases clipped from V and 2 bases from J, the junction kept 6 bases outside the gene matches. In germline, CDR1 is SGHRS, CDR2 YFSETQ. The CDR3 has 17 residues. The CDR3 DNA reads TGCGCCAGCAGATCGACTAGCGGGGCAACTGGGGCCAACGTCCTGACTTTC. Translating it yields CASRSTSGATGANVLTF.

As regards this clonotype: This may be a read error: a much more frequent sequence differs by one nucleotide. The chain has TRBV29-1 and TRBJ2-3, with a possible D match to TRBD2 (6 bases). Germline V lookup: CDR1 SQVTM, CDR2 ANQGSEA. The CDR3 is made up of 15 amino acids. The DNA of the CDR3 is TGCATCGTTGAGGGACTCCCGGGGGGCACAGATACGCAGTATTTT. This gives the protein CIVEGLPGGTDTQYF.

There are many counts of this clonotype. This chain links TRBV20-1 with TRBJ1-5, with 7 bases matching TRBD1. The V gene's germline CDR1 is DFQATT and CDR2 SNEGSKA (reference sequence). The J segment lost 5 bases and the V segment lost 4 bases, leaving 8 bases of the junction unmatched. This CDR3 contains 14 residues. CDR3 loop: CSATTGIGYQPQHF. CDR3 nucleotide sequence: TGCAGTGCTACGACAGGGATAGGGTATCAGCCCCAGCATTTT.

This clonotype was seen only a few times. This chain uses TRBV10-3 with TRBJ2-7; 8 bases map to TRBD1. In germline, CDR1 is ENHRY, CDR2 SYGVKD. The V and J ends lost 6 bases and 0 bases, in that order; junction bases with no gene match: 10. The CDR3 has 16 amino acids. CDR3 amino acids: CAIRDTRDRSSYEQYF. CDR3 coding DNA: TGTGCCATCAGAGACACCCGGGACAGGAGCTCCTACGAGCAGTACTTC.

The chain carries TRBV2 and TRBJ1-2, with D possibly matching TRBD1 (5 bases). The CDR3 extends over 16 amino acids. Trimming removed 6 bases from V and 2 bases from J, with 19 bases in between. The germline CDR1 and CDR2 sequences are SNHLY and FYNNEI. CDR3 region: CASSDRGQGKNYGYTF. In DNA form, the CDR3 reads TGTGCCAGCAGCGACCGCGGGCAGGGAAAAAACTATGGCTACACCTTC.

The chain uses TRBV20-1 and TRBJ2-2; 9 bases map to TRBD2. The germline V gene encodes CDR1 DFQATT and CDR2 SNEGSKA (reference sequence). Trimming at V came to 6 bases and at J to 3 bases, leaving 17 bases not matched to a gene. The CDR3 loop spans 18 amino acids. CDR3 sequence reads: CSATPGQLGLAHTGELFF. The DNA of the CDR3 is TGCAGTGCGACACCGGGACAGTTGGGACTAGCCCACACCGGGGAGCTGTTTTTT.

This clonotype was found a few times. This chain uses TRBV5-5 with TRBJ2-5; 10 bases fit TRBD1. The CDR3 totals 15 residues. Losses at the gene ends were 1 base for V and 7 bases for J; bases not matched to a gene: 7. Germline CDR1 reads SGHKS; CDR2 reads YYEKEE (reference sequence). The CDR3 here is CASSLPQGTGVTQYF. As DNA, the CDR3 is TGTGCCAGCAGCTTGCCCCAAGGGACAGGGGTGACCCAGTACTTC.

The chain recombines TRBV7-2 with TRBJ2-5, with TRBD2 matching over 9 bases. Per the germline V gene, CDR1 is SGHTA and CDR2 is FQGNSA. The CDR3 has 15 amino acids. The V and J ends lost 3 bases and 2 bases, in that order; junction bases with no gene match: 4. CDR3 bases: TGTGCCAGCAGCTTGAGCGGGGGGCTACAAGAGACCCAGTACTTC. Protein product: CASSLSGGLQETQYF.

This clonotype occurred a few times. The rearrangement joins TRBV5-1 to TRBJ2-5; D is ambiguous. Trimming took off 7 bases at V and 0 bases at J, with 7 bases between the two ends. There are 12 residues in the CDR3. Germline V lookup: CDR1 SGHRS, CDR2 YFSETQ. As DNA, the CDR3 is TGCGCCAGCTCAGAGAACCAAGAGACCCAGTACTTC. Protein sequence: CASSENQETQYF.